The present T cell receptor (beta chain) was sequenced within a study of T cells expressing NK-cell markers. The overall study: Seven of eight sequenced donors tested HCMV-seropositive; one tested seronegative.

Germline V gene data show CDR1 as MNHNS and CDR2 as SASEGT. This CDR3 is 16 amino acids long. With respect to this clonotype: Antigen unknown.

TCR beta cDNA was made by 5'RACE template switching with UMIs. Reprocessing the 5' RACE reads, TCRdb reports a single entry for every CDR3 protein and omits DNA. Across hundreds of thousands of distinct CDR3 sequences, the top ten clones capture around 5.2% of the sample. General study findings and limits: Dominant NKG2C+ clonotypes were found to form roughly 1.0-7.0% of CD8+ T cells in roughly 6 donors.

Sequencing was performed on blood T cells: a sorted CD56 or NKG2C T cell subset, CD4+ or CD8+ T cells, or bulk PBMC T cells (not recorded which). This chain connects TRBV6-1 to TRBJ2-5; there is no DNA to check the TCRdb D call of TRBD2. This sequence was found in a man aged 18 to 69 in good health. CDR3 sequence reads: CASSEGLGLNQETQYF.